This TCR beta chain was recovered during a study of blood T cell repertoires in COVID-19. Whole-study context: Donors in the United States, Italy and Spain gave samples during acute or convalescent COVID-19. PBMCs, B-cell-depleted T cells, or T cells were the source of the cDNA or gDNA that made up the material.

Per the original data handling: Estimation of nucleated cell counts was performed using reference gene primer amplification. This table comes from immunoSEQ multiplex PCR, and its TCRdb copy is limited to in-frame clones, with some not included. The D gene and trimming were derived from the DNA, and the V and J assignments and clone size from that table. The profile shows 150,000 or so clones, about 82% of them singletons. V lost 2 bases, J lost 7 bases, and 9 bases lay in between. This CDR3 is 13 amino acids long. Sequenced sample: peripheral blood. V gene TRBV12-3 or TRBV12-4 combines with J gene TRBJ1-5; D might be TRBD1 (5 bases). This receptor was taken from a woman in her fifties or sixties with acute or convalescent COVID-19. This chain's CDR3 is CASSLPGRQPQHF. CDR3 DNA sequence: TGTGCCAGCAGTTTACCAGGGCGGCAGCCCCAGCATTTT.